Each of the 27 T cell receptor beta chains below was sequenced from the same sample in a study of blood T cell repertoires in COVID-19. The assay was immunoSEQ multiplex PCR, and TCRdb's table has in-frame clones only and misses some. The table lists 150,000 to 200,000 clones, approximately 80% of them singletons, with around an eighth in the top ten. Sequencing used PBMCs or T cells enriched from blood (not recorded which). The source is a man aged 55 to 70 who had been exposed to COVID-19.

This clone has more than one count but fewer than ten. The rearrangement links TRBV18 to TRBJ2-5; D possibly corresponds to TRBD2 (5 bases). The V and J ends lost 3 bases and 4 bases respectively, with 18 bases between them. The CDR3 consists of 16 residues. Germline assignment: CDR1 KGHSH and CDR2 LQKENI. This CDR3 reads CASSPPFSRGRETQYF. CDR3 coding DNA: TGTGCCAGCTCACCGCCGTTTTCCCGCGGGCGAGAGACCCAGTACTTC.

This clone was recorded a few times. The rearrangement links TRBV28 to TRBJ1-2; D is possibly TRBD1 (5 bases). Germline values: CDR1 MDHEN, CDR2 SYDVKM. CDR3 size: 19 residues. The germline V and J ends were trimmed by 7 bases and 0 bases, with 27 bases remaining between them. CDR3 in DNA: TGTGCCAGCACCCGGGTGGTAGGGGCGCACCGTAACCCTAACTATGGCTACACCTTC. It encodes CASTRVVGAHRNPNYGYTF.

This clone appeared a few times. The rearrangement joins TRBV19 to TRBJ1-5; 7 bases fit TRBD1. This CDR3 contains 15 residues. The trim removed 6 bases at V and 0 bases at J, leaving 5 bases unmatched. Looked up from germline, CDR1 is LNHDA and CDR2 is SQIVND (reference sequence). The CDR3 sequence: CASRQDRSSNQPQHF. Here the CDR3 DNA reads TGTGCCAGTAGGCAGGACAGGAGTAGCAATCAGCCCCAGCATTTT.

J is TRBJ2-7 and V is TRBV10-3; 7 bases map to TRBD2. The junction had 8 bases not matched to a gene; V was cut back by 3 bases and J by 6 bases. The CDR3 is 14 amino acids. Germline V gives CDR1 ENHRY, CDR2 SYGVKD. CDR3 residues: CAISDIAGRPEQYF. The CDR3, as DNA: TGTGCCATCAGTGATATAGCGGGTAGGCCCGAGCAGTACTTC.

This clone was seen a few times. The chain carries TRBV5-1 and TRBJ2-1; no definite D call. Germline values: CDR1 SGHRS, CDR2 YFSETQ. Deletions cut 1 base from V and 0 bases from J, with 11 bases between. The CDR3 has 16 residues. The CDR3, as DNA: TGCGCCAGCAGCTTGTCTAGTTGGAGCTCCTACAATGAGCAGTTCTTC. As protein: CASSLSSWSSYNEQFF.

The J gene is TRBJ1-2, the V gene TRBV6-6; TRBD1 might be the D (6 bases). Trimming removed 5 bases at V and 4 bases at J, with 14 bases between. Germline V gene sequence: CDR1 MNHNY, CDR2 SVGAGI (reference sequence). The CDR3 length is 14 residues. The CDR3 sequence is CASSPLGGSYGYTF. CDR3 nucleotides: TGTGCCAGCAGTCCCCTTGGGGGCTCCTATGGCTACACCTTC.

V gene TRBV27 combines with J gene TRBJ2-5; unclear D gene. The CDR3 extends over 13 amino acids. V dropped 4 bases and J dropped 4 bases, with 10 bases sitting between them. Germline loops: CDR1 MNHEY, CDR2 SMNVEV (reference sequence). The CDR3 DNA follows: TGTGCCAGCAGTTCGCCCACGGGAGAGACCCAGTACTTC. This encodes CASSSPTGETQYF.

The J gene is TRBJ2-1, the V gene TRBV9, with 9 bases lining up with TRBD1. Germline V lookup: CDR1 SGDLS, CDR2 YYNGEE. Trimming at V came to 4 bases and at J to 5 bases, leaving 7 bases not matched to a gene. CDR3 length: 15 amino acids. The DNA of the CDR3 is TGTGCCAGCAGCTCCTCGGGACAGGGAAACAATGAGCAGTTCTTC. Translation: CASSSSGQGNNEQFF.

CDR3: CASSQTSRNQPQHF. As DNA, the CDR3 is TGTGCCAGCAGTCAAACTTCTCGCAATCAGCCCCAGCATTTT. The chain recombines TRBV6-5 with TRBJ1-5; D uncertain. V lost 5 bases to trimming and J lost 2 bases, with 10 bases between them. The CDR3 consists of 14 residues. In germline, CDR1 is MNHEY, CDR2 SVGAGI.

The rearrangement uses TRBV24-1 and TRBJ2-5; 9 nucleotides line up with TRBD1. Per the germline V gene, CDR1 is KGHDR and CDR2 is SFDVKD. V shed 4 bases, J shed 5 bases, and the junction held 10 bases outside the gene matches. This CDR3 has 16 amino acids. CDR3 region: CATSDRKQGAWETQYF. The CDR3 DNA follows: TGTGCCACCAGTGACCGGAAACAGGGGGCTTGGGAGACCCAGTACTTC.

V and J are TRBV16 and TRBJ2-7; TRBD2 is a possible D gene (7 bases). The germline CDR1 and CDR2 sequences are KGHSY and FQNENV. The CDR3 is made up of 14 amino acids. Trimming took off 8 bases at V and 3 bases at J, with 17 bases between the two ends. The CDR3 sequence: CASAWQGTNYEQYF. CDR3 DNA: TGTGCCAGCGCCTGGCAGGGGACTAACTACGAGCAGTACTTC. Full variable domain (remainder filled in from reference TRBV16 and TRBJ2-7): GEEVAQTPKHLVRGEGQKAKLYCAPIKGHSYVFWYQQVLKNEFKFLISFQNENVFDETGMPKERFSAKCLPNSPCSLEIQATKLEDSAVYFCASAWQGTNYEQYFGPGTRLTVT.

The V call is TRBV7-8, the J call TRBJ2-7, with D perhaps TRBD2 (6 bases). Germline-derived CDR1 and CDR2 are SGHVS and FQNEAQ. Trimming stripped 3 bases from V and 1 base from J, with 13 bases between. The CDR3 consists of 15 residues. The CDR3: CASSFGGPRSYEQYF. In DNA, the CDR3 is TGTGCCAGCAGCTTCGGGGGTCCCCGATCCTACGAGCAGTACTTC.

CDR3: CASSAGTGGFHTF. CDR3 nucleotides: TGTGCCAGCAGCGCTGGGACAGGGGGTTTCCACACCTTC. The chain joins TRBV7-2 to TRBJ1-2, with 11 bases lining up with TRBD1. The V and J ends lost 5 bases and 12 bases, in that order; junction bases with no gene match: 8. This CDR3 is 13 amino acids long. Germline loops: CDR1 SGHTA, CDR2 FQGNSA.

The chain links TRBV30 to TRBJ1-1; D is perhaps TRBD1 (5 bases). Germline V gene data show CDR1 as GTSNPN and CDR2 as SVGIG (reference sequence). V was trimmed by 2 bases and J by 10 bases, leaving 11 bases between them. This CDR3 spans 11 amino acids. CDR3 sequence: CAWSLLTGAFF. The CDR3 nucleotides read TGTGCCTGGAGTTTACTAACAGGAGCTTTCTTT.

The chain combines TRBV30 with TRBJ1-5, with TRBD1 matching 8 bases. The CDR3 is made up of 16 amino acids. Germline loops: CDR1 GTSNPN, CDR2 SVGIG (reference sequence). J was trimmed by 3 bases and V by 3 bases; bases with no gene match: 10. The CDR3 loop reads CAWSRGLGQVNQPQHF. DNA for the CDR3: TGTGCCTGGAGCCGGGGGTTGGGACAGGTCAATCAGCCCCAGCATTTT. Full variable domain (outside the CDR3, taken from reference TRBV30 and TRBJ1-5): SQTIHQWPATLVQPVGSPLSLECTVEGTSNPNLYWYRQAAGRGLQLLFYSVGIGQISSEVPQNLSASRPQDRQFILSSKKLLLSDSGFYLCAWSRGLGQVNQPQHFGDGTRLSIL.

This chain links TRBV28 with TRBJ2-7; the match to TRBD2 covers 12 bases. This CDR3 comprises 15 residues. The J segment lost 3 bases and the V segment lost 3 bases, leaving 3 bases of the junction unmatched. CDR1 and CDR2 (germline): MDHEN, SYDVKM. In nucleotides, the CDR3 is TGTGCCAGCAGTTTGGGGACTAGCGGGCTCTACGAGCAGTACTTC. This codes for CASSLGTSGLYEQYF.

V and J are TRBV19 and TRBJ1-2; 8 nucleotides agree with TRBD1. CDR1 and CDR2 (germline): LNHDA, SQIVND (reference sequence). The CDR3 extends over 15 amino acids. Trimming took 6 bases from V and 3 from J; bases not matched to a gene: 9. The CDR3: CASRKYLTGDYGYTF. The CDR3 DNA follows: TGTGCCAGTAGGAAATACCTGACAGGGGACTATGGCTACACCTTC.

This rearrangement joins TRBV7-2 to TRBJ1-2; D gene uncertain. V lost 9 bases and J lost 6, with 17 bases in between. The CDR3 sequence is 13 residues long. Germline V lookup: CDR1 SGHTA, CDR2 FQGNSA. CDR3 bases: TGTGCCAGTACCCGGGCGGGGTCGGATGGCTACACCTTC. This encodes CASTRAGSDGYTF. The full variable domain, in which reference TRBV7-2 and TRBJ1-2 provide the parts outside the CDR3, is GAGVSQSPSNKVTEKGKDVELRCDPISGHTALYWYRQSLGQGLEFLIYFQGNSAPDKSGLPSDRFSAERTGGSVSTLTIQRTQQEDSAVYLCASTRAGSDGYTFGSGTRLTVV.

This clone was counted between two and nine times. The DNA of the CDR3 is TGTGCCAGCAGTGAAATTCGGGGAGGGGAGCTGTTTTTT. Translation gives CASSEIRGGELFF. V is TRBV6-1 and J is TRBJ2-2; possibly TRBD2 for D (5 bases). This CDR3 region has 13 residues. Per the germline V gene, CDR1 is MNHNS and CDR2 is SASEGT. Trimming cost V 2 bases and J 8 bases, with 9 bases left between them.

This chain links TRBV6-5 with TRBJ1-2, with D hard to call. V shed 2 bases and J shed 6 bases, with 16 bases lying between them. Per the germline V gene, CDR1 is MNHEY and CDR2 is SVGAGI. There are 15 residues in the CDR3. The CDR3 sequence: CASSYRPTTADGYTF. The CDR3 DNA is TGTGCCAGCAGTTACCGTCCGACTACGGCGGATGGCTACACCTTC.

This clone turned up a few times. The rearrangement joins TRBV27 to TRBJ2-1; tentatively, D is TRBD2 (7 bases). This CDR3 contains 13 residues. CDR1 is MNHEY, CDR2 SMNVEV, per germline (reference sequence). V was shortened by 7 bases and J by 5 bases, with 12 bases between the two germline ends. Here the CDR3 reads CASIGGADNEQFF. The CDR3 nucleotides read TGTGCCAGCATAGGGGGGGCGGACAATGAGCAGTTCTTC.

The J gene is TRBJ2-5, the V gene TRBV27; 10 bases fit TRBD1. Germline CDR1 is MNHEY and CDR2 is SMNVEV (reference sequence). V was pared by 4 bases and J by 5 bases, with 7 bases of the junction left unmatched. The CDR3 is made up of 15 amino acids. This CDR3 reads CASSSTGGLSETQYF. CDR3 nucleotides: TGTGCCAGCAGTTCGACAGGGGGCCTTTCGGAGACCCAGTACTTC.

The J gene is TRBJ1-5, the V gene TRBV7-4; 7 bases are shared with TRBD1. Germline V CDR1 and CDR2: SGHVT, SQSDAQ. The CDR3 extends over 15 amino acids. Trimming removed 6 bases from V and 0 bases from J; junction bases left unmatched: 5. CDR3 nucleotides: TGTGCCAGCAGTCGACAGGGAGGTAGCAATCAGCCCCAGCATTTT. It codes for CASSRQGGSNQPQHF. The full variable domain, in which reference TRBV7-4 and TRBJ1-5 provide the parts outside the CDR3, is GAGVSQSPRYKVAKRGRDVALRCDSISGHVTLYWYRQTLGQGSEVLTYSQSDAQRDKSGRPSGRFSAERPERSVSTLKIQRTEQGDSAVYLCASSRQGGSNQPQHFGDGTRLSIL.

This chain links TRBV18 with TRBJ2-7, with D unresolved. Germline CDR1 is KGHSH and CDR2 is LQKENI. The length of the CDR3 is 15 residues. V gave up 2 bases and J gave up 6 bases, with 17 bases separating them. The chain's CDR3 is CASSPSSSIVSEQYF. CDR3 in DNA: TGTGCCAGCTCACCATCGAGTAGCATCGTAAGCGAGCAGTACTTC.

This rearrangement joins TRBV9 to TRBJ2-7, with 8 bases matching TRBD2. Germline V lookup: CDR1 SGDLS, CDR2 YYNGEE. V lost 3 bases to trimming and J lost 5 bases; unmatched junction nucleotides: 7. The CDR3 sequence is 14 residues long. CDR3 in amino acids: CASSARLAQNEQYF. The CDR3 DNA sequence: TGTGCCAGCAGCGCCAGACTAGCGCAAAACGAGCAGTACTTC.

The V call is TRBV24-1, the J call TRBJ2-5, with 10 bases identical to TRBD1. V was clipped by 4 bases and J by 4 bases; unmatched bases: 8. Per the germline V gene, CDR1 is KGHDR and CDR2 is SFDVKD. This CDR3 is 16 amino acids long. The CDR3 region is CATSDPGQGSAETQYF. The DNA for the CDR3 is TGTGCCACCAGTGACCCGGGACAGGGGAGCGCAGAGACCCAGTACTTC.

The CDR3 protein is CASSLIRRTGYSGANVLTF. The CDR3 DNA sequence: TGTGCCAGCAGCTTAATAAGGCGCACAGGGTACTCTGGGGCCAACGTCCTGACTTTC. J is TRBJ2-6 and V is TRBV7-3; D possibly corresponds to TRBD1 (6 bases). Germline CDR1 and CDR2: SGHTA and FQGTGA. This CDR3 has 19 residues. Trimming shortened V by 1 base and J by 0 bases, and 16 bases separated the two germline ends.